The 24 T cell receptor beta chains listed next were all sequenced from one sample in a study of blood T cell repertoires in COVID-19. Only in-frame clones appear in the TCRdb table, and some are missing; sequencing was by immunoSEQ multiplex PCR. The data hold roughly 260,000 clones, with 90% observed a single time. The material sequenced was peripheral blood. The source of these receptors is a woman between 40 and 50 years old with acute or convalescent COVID-19.

The chain is built from TRBV19 and TRBJ2-1, with a possible D match to TRBD2 (7 bases). Germline values: CDR1 LNHDA, CDR2 SQIVND (reference sequence). V was pared by 1 base and J by 4 bases, with 14 bases between. This CDR3 region has 16 residues. The CDR3 sequence is CASSIVEGGPYNEQFF. The CDR3 coding sequence is TGTGCCAGTAGTATAGTGGAGGGGGGGCCATACAATGAGCAGTTCTTC.

This chain links TRBV7-6 with TRBJ1-4; 7 bases line up with TRBD1. The length of the CDR3 is 15 residues. The J segment lost 8 bases and the V segment lost 2 bases, leaving 8 bases of the junction unmatched. CDR1 is SGHVS and CDR2 is FNYEAQ in the germline V gene. The CDR3 region has the DNA TGTGCCAGCAGCTTAAGGGCAGGGGGAACCGAAAAACTGTTTTTT. It codes for CASSLRAGGTEKLFF.

Here the CDR3 reads CATSRGQGSAYGYTF. The CDR3 region has the DNA TGTGCCACCAGCAGGGGACAGGGGAGCGCCTATGGCTACACCTTC. The V gene is TRBV15, the J gene TRBJ1-2, with TRBD1 matching 10 bases. The J segment lost 4 bases and the V segment lost 3 bases, leaving 5 bases of the junction unmatched. Germline values: CDR1 LNHNV, CDR2 YYDKDF (reference sequence). This CDR3 is 15 amino acids long.

The chain carries TRBV5-1 and TRBJ2-5; 14 bases map to TRBD2. Germline CDR1 is SGHRS and CDR2 is YFSETQ. This CDR3 is 18 amino acids long. J lost 2 bases, V lost 4 bases, and 10 bases had no gene match. The CDR3 bases are TGCGCCAGCAGCCGGGGGACTAGCGGGGGTCTCATTCAAGAGACCCAGTACTTC. Protein sequence: CASSRGTSGGLIQETQYF. The variable domain in full, with the rest retrieved from reference TRBV5-1 and TRBJ2-5, is KAGVTQTPRYLIKTRGQQVTLSCSPISGHRSVSWYQQTPGQGLQFLFEYFSETQRNKGNFPGRFSGRQFSNSRSEMNVSTLELGDSALYLCASSRGTSGGLIQETQYFGPGTRLLVL.

This clone turned up a few times. This chain connects TRBV6-5 to TRBJ1-4; tentatively, D is TRBD1 (6 bases). Germline lookup yields CDR1 MNHEY and CDR2 SVGAGI. The CDR3 sequence is 14 residues long. Deletions cut 7 bases from V and 4 bases from J, with 13 bases between. For the CDR3, the DNA is TGTGCCAGCACCAGACAGGCCGGTAATGAAAAACTGTTTTTT. Translating it yields CASTRQAGNEKLFF.

V is TRBV4-2 and J is TRBJ1-6; 8 bases map to TRBD1. Germline CDR1 and CDR2: LGHNA and YNFKEQ. This CDR3 has 16 residues. After removal of 6 bases from V and 0 bases from J, the junction contained 4 bases not matched to a gene. The CDR3 nucleotides are TGTGCCAGCAGACCTACAGGGGGCTCCTATAATTCACCCCTCCACTTT. As protein: CASRPTGGSYNSPLHF.

The V gene is TRBV29-1, the J gene TRBJ1-5; weak D call: TRBD1 (5 bases). CDR3 length: 13 amino acids. In germline, CDR1 is SQVTM, CDR2 ANQGSEA. The V end lost 6 bases, the J end lost 9 bases, and 18 bases lay between the germline ends. The CDR3 sequence: CSVGGDGNWPQHF. DNA of the CDR3: TGCAGCGTAGGAGGGGACGGAAATTGGCCCCAGCATTTT.

This clone was recorded once. The rearrangement links TRBV5-1 to TRBJ1-3; D call uncertain. Deletions cut 0 bases from V and 8 bases from J, with 15 bases between. The CDR3 totals 15 residues. The germline V gene has CDR1 SGHRS and CDR2 YFSETQ. The CDR3 here is CASSLANSPLDTIYF. In DNA form, the CDR3 reads TGCGCCAGCAGCTTGGCGAACAGCCCACTGGACACCATATATTTT.

With respect to this clone: Other DNA sequences in this sample translate to the same CDR3. This sequence joins TRBV5-1 and TRBJ2-5, with unresolved D. CDR1 SGHRS and CDR2 YFSETQ come from the germline V gene. The CDR3 extends over 11 amino acids. V was pared by 0 bases and J by 5 bases, with 2 bases between. The CDR3 loop reads CASSLAETQYF. CDR3 in DNA: TGCGCCAGCAGCTTGGCTGAGACCCAGTACTTC.

The chain is built from TRBV5-5 and TRBJ1-6; weak D call: TRBD1 (6 bases). Germline values: CDR1 SGHKS, CDR2 YYEKEE (reference sequence). The CDR3 loop spans 16 amino acids. Trimming shortened V by 0 bases and J by 7 bases, and 14 bases separated the two germline ends. The CDR3 DNA follows: TGTGCCAGCAGCTTGGTGGACAGAAGGGGAAATTCACCCCTCCACTTT. It specifies CASSLVDRRGNSPLHF.

This clone appeared once. The chain joins TRBV7-2 to TRBJ2-7; possibly TRBD2 for D (6 bases). Germline CDR1 is SGHTA and CDR2 is FQGNSA. V dropped 6 bases and J dropped 0 bases, with 9 bases sitting between them. The CDR3 loop spans 13 amino acids. The chain's CDR3 is CASRFGSSYEQYV. CDR3 sequence (DNA): TGTGCCAGCAGGTTCGGGAGCTCCTACGAGCAGTACGTC.

The rearrangement uses TRBV5-4 and TRBJ1-5; 9 nucleotides line up with TRBD1. V shed 2 bases, J shed 1 base, and the junction held 4 bases outside the gene matches. CDR3 length: 16 residues. Germline V CDR1 and CDR2: SGHNT, YYREEE (reference sequence). The chain's CDR3 is CASSLGTGSSNQPQHF. CDR3 DNA: TGTGCCAGCAGCTTAGGGACAGGGAGCAGCAATCAGCCCCAGCATTTT.

The V and J genes are TRBV4-2 and TRBJ2-1; 11 bases map to TRBD2. V trimming: 0 bases; J trimming: 2 bases; junction bases outside the gene matches: 6. Germline CDR1 and CDR2: LGHNA and YNFKEQ. This CDR3 contains 18 residues. The CDR3 is CASSQDGGGLAAYNEQFF. CDR3 sequence (DNA): TGTGCCAGCAGCCAAGATGGGGGGGGACTAGCGGCCTACAATGAGCAGTTCTTC.

The V gene is TRBV18, the J gene TRBJ2-2; tentative D call: TRBD1 (6 bases). Germline-derived CDR1 and CDR2 are KGHSH and LQKENI. The CDR3 has 16 residues. V lost 0 bases, J lost 1 base, and 9 bases lay in between. The CDR3, as DNA: TGTGCCAGCTCACCACCTCAGGGGCAGAACACCGGGGAGCTGTTTTTT. Amino acid sequence: CASSPPQGQNTGELFF.

V and J are TRBV2 and TRBJ2-1, with D unclear. The CDR3 loop spans 13 amino acids. CDR1 is SNHLY, CDR2 FYNNEI, per germline. V was pared by 3 bases and J by 7 bases, with 10 bases between. Here the CDR3 reads CASSEWSENEQFF. The CDR3 nucleotides read TGTGCCAGCAGTGAGTGGAGCGAGAATGAGCAGTTCTTC.

The table lists this clone with a count of one. The V gene is TRBV27, the J gene TRBJ1-2; no firm D call. The CDR3 spans 15 residues. V was pared by 6 bases and J by 0 bases, with 14 bases between. CDR1 and CDR2 (germline): MNHEY, SMNVEV (reference sequence). CDR3 loop: CASSSAGVSNYGYTF. Written as DNA, the CDR3 is TGTGCCAGCAGCTCCGCCGGGGTATCTAACTATGGCTACACCTTC.

The chain combines TRBV5-1 with TRBJ2-2; 8 bases fit TRBD2. CDR1 and CDR2 (germline): SGHRS, YFSETQ. J was trimmed by 6 bases and V by 0 bases; bases with no gene match: 10. This CDR3 spans 17 amino acids. The CDR3 sequence is CASSLEYGGGKAGELFF. The CDR3 DNA follows: TGCGCCAGCAGCTTGGAATATGGCGGGGGGAAGGCCGGGGAGCTGTTTTTT. Drawing the rest from reference TRBV5-1 and TRBJ2-2, the complete variable domain is KAGVTQTPRYLIKTRGQQVTLSCSPISGHRSVSWYQQTPGQGLQFLFEYFSETQRNKGNFPGRFSGRQFSNSRSEMNVSTLELGDSALYLCASSLEYGGGKAGELFFGEGSRLTVL.

The J gene is TRBJ1-1, the V gene TRBV5-1; a weak D match, TRBD1 (6 bases). Germline lookup yields CDR1 SGHRS and CDR2 YFSETQ. Trimming left V 0 bases short and J 1 base short, with 13 bases between. The CDR3 is 16 residues long. CDR3 region: CASSLARGPQNTEAFF. The CDR3 DNA sequence: TGCGCCAGCAGCTTGGCCAGGGGACCGCAGAACACTGAAGCTTTCTTT.

The gene calls are TRBV3-1 (or the pseudogene TRBV3-2) and TRBJ1-6; D call uncertain. CDR1 is LGHDT, CDR2 YNNKEL, per germline (reference sequence). This CDR3 comprises 13 residues. Trimming removed 1 base from V and 8 bases from J, with 6 bases in between. The CDR3: CASSQVEYSPLHF. The CDR3 DNA is TGTGCCAGCAGCCAAGTCGAGTATTCACCCCTCCACTTT.

The chain employs TRBV6-5 and TRBJ1-4; D is unclear. Trimming shortened V by 0 bases and J by 6 bases, and 11 bases separated the two germline ends. Germline assignment: CDR1 MNHEY and CDR2 SVGAGI. CDR3 length: 15 amino acids. This CDR3 reads CASSYSGTQHEKLFF. CDR3 DNA: TGTGCCAGCAGTTACTCGGGTACACAGCATGAAAAACTGTTTTTT.

V gene TRBV7-2 combines with J gene TRBJ1-3; TRBD1 aligns across 8 bases. Germline assignment: CDR1 SGHTA and CDR2 FQGNSA. After removal of 5 bases from V and 4 bases from J, the junction contained 7 bases not matched to a gene. The CDR3 consists of 15 residues. The CDR3 reads CASSPRQGLGNTIYF. CDR3 DNA: TGTGCCAGCAGCCCACGACAGGGGCTAGGAAACACCATATATTTT.

The genes are TRBV15 and TRBJ1-4; weak D call: TRBD1 (5 bases). The CDR3 runs 19 residues. Germline values: CDR1 LNHNV, CDR2 YYDKDF (reference sequence). The V gene lost 3 bases and the J gene lost 6 bases, with 26 bases spanning the gap. The CDR3 coding sequence is TGTGCCACCAGCAGTCTTCCTTTTTGGGGGGAGGCGCTGGATGAAAAACTGTTTTTT. Protein product: CATSSLPFWGEALDEKLFF.

The rearrangement uses TRBV11-2 and TRBJ1-3; possibly TRBD1 for D (6 bases). V shed 3 bases and J shed 4 bases, with 22 bases lying between them. CDR3 size: 18 residues. Germline V CDR1 and CDR2: SGHAT, FQNNGV. The CDR3 is CASSFLTPTMDRGNTIYF. The DNA for the CDR3 is TGTGCCAGCAGCTTTCTCACCCCCACGATGGACAGAGGAAACACCATATATTTT.

This clone was observed once. V gene TRBV14 combines with J gene TRBJ1-1; the D is unclear. In germline, CDR1 is SGHDN, CDR2 FVKESK. There are 11 residues in the CDR3. Trimming pared 8 bases from V and 6 bases from J, leaving 10 bases between. The CDR3 region has the DNA TGTGCCAGCGGAGGGCCCTCTGAAGCTTTCTTT. Encoded protein: CASGGPSEAFF. Using reference TRBV14 and TRBJ1-1 for the parts outside the CDR3, the full variable domain is EAGVTQFPSHSVIEKGQTVTLRCDPISGHDNLYWYRRVMGKEIKFLLHFVKESKQDESGMPNNRFLAERTGGTYSTLKVQPAELEDSGVYFCASGGPSEAFFGQGTRLTVV.